One sample yielded the 21 T cell receptor beta chains listed below, sequenced in a study of T cell responses to AZD1222 COVID-19 vaccine. The data were produced by immunoSEQ multiplex PCR, yet TCRdb's version contains in-frame clones alone and is incomplete. The sample carries tens of thousands of clones, roughly 88% recorded once. This specimen consisted of peripheral blood, obtained 28 days after the second AZD1222 dose. These receptors were taken from an adult who received the AZD1222 COVID-19 vaccine.

The CDR3 spells CASSLGGGGTGELFF. The CDR3 region has the DNA TGTGCCAGCAGCTTGGGGGGCGGGGGCACCGGGGAGCTGTTTTTT. The chain employs TRBV5-4 and TRBJ2-2, with TRBD2 identical over 7 bases. The CDR3 extends over 15 amino acids. The germline gives CDR1 SGHNT, CDR2 YYREEE (reference sequence). Losses at the gene ends were 0 bases for V and 4 bases for J; bases not matched to a gene: 3.

The gene calls are TRBV2 and TRBJ1-1; weak D call: TRBD1 (5 bases). Germline values: CDR1 SNHLY, CDR2 FYNNEI. The CDR3 has 12 amino acids. V lost 6 bases, J lost 5 bases, and 10 bases lay in between. CDR3 residues: CASSASGTEAFF. The CDR3 DNA is TGTGCCAGCAGCGCTTCAGGGACTGAAGCTTTCTTT.

The V call is TRBV5-1, the J call TRBJ1-3, with no clear D. CDR1 SGHRS and CDR2 YFSETQ come from the germline V gene. With 5 bases removed from V and 2 bases from J, the gap between germline ends came to 5 bases. The CDR3 spans 12 residues. This CDR3 reads CASSFAGNTIYF. CDR3 in DNA: TGCGCCAGCAGTTTCGCTGGAAACACCATATATTTT.

The V call is TRBV6-4, the J call TRBJ2-3, with TRBD2 identical over 14 bases. This CDR3 spans 15 amino acids. The germline V gene has CDR1 MRHNA and CDR2 SNTAGT. The J segment lost 8 bases and the V segment lost 5 bases, leaving 6 bases of the junction unmatched. The CDR3 DNA sequence: TGTGCCAGCAGTCCGACTAGCGGGAGGGAAGGTACGCAGTATTTT. Translated: CASSPTSGREGTQYF.

The genes are TRBV27 and TRBJ1-5; D is unresolved. The CDR3 is 16 amino acids. Germline lookup yields CDR1 MNHEY and CDR2 SMNVEV (reference sequence). Trimming removed 0 bases at V and 0 bases at J, with 9 bases between. The CDR3 here is CASSLSAAYSNQPQHF. DNA for the CDR3: TGTGCCAGCAGTTTATCGGCAGCGTATAGCAATCAGCCCCAGCATTTT.

The V and J genes are TRBV7-8 and TRBJ2-7; 11 bases align to TRBD2. Germline V CDR1 and CDR2: SGHVS, FQNEAQ. The CDR3 spans 16 residues. V shed 2 bases and J 2 bases; nucleotides not matched to a gene: 5. The CDR3 region has the DNA TGTGCCAGCAGCTTATCCCTAGCGGGAGGCCCCTACGAGCAGTACTTC. Its translation is CASSLSLAGGPYEQYF.

This rearrangement joins TRBV7-9 to TRBJ2-3; 8 positions match TRBD2. This CDR3 has 14 amino acids. Germline V gene data show CDR1 as SEHNR and CDR2 as FQNEAQ (reference sequence). With V trimmed by 8 bases and J by 2 bases, 6 bases remained unmatched. The chain's CDR3 is CASLSGRSTDTQYF. The CDR3 nucleotides read TGTGCCAGCCTAAGCGGGAGATCCACAGATACGCAGTATTTT.

V gene TRBV7-2 combines with J gene TRBJ2-1; D is unresolved. V was cut by 2 bases and J by 10 bases, with 12 bases left in between. Germline CDR1 and CDR2: SGHTA and FQGNSA. The CDR3 covers 13 residues. The CDR3 DNA reads as TGTGCCAGCAGCTTACTCCTAGTCTGGGAGCAGTTCTTC. This encodes CASSLLLVWEQFF.

The chain combines TRBV28 with TRBJ1-1, with D unresolved. Per the germline V gene, CDR1 is MDHEN and CDR2 is SYDVKM. CDR3 length: 11 amino acids. V was trimmed by 5 bases and J by 6 bases, leaving 7 bases between them. CDR3 nucleotides: TGTGCCAGCAGTGACTTAGCTGAAGCTTTCTTT. Translated, it gives CASSDLAEAFF.

The V and J genes are TRBV19 and TRBJ1-1, with 7 bases lining up with TRBD1. V lost 4 bases to trimming and J lost 4 bases; unmatched junction nucleotides: 6. This CDR3 has 14 amino acids. From germline, CDR1 is LNHDA and CDR2 SQIVND (reference sequence). Here the CDR3 reads CASSTRQGSTEAFF. The CDR3 DNA reads as TGTGCCAGTAGTACCCGACAGGGAAGCACTGAAGCTTTCTTT. The whole variable domain, filled in from reference TRBV19 and TRBJ1-1, reads DGGITQSPKYLFRKEGQNVTLSCEQNLNHDAMYWYRQDPGQGLRLIYYSQIVNDFQKGDIAEGYSVSREKKESFPLTVTSAQKNPTAFYLCASSTRQGSTEAFFGQGTRLTVV.

The chain links TRBV5-1 to TRBJ1-4; D remains unclear. The V end was cut by 0 bases, the J end by 0 bases, with 6 bases between. Germline V gene lookup returns CDR1 SGHRS and CDR2 YFSETQ. The CDR3 totals 15 residues. In nucleotides, the CDR3 is TGCGCCAGCAGCTTGGAAGATGCAACTAATGAAAAACTGTTTTTT. Residues: CASSLEDATNEKLFF.

This chain links TRBV5-1 with TRBJ2-2; D call uncertain. This CDR3 region has 13 residues. CDR1 and CDR2 from the germline V gene are SGHRS and YFSETQ. V was pared by 4 bases and J by 5 bases, with 9 bases between. The CDR3 coding sequence is TGCGCCAGCAGCGCCCGGACGACCGGGGAGCTGTTTTTT. Translation gives CASSARTTGELFF.

V usage is TRBV29-1 and J usage is TRBJ2-7, with 8 bases that match TRBD1. The CDR3 totals 11 residues. The germline V gene encodes CDR1 SQVTM and CDR2 ANQGSEA. The trim removed 7 bases at V and 6 bases at J, leaving 5 bases unmatched. CDR3 in DNA: TGCAGCGGGACAGGGTCTACCGAGCAGTACTTC. This encodes CSGTGSTEQYF.

The rearrangement joins TRBV6-5 to TRBJ1-3; no clear D gene. V lost 0 bases and J 0 bases, leaving 3 bases between the germline ends. Germline lookup yields CDR1 MNHEY and CDR2 SVGAGI. This CDR3 is built from 14 residues. CDR3 region: CASSYSSSGNTIYF. The CDR3 coding sequence is TGTGCCAGCAGTTACTCCAGCTCTGGAAACACCATATATTTT.

This clone is judged medium-sized. The chain carries TRBV10-3 and TRBJ2-1; D possibly uses TRBD1 or TRBD2 (7 bases each). V gave up 3 bases and J gave up 3 bases, with 21 bases separating them. This CDR3 is 18 amino acids long. Germline V gene sequence: CDR1 ENHRY, CDR2 SYGVKD. The CDR3: CAISEPDRVGGVYNEQFF. Written as DNA, the CDR3 is TGTGCCATCAGTGAACCCGACAGGGTAGGGGGGGTCTACAATGAGCAGTTCTTC.

This clone was counted a single time. The V gene is TRBV5-1, the J gene TRBJ2-7; 9 bases are a match to TRBD1. This CDR3 has 15 amino acids. In germline, CDR1 is SGHRS, CDR2 YFSETQ. The junction had 1 base not matched to a gene; V was cut back by 0 bases and J by 0 bases. In DNA, the CDR3 is TGCGCCAGCAGCTTGGGACAGGGGGGCTCCTACGAGCAGTACTTC. It specifies CASSLGQGGSYEQYF.

The chain couples TRBV2 to TRBJ1-5, with D uncertain. Germline lookup yields CDR1 SNHLY and CDR2 FYNNEI. The CDR3 has 12 amino acids. V dropped 6 bases and J dropped 0 bases, with 3 bases sitting between them. CDR3 protein: CASRVSNQPQHF. For the CDR3, the DNA is TGTGCCAGCAGAGTTAGCAATCAGCCCCAGCATTTT.

The chain couples TRBV12-3 or TRBV12-4 to TRBJ2-7, with D unresolved. V lost 1 base, J lost 0 bases, and 4 bases lay in between. The CDR3 totals 13 residues. CDR3 region: CASSLDSSYEQYF. The CDR3 region has the DNA TGTGCCAGCAGTTTAGACAGCTCCTACGAGCAGTACTTC.

This chain uses TRBV11-2 with TRBJ1-4, with 7 nucleotides matching TRBD1. The V gene end was trimmed by 3 bases and the J gene end by 3 bases; junction bases not matched to a gene: 13. This CDR3 comprises 18 residues. CDR1 is SGHAT and CDR2 is FQNNGV in the germline V gene. CDR3 amino acids: CASSFRGGTTGPNEKLFF. For the CDR3, the DNA is TGTGCCAGCAGCTTTAGGGGGGGCACGACAGGGCCTAATGAAAAACTGTTTTTT. Filled out from reference TRBV11-2 and TRBJ1-4, the complete variable domain reads EAGVAQSPRYKIIEKRQSVAFWCNPISGHATLYWYQQILGQGPKLLIQFQNNGVVDDSQLPKDRFSAERLKGVDSTLKIQPAKLEDSAVYLCASSFRGGTTGPNEKLFFGSGTQLSVL.

The V gene is TRBV6-5, the J gene TRBJ2-7; D possibly corresponds to TRBD2 (5 bases). Per germline, CDR1 MNHEY and CDR2 SVGAGI. This CDR3 has 13 amino acids. The V end was cut by 0 bases, the J end by 3 bases, with 6 bases between. In DNA form, the CDR3 reads TGTGCCAGCAGTTACTCGGCGGGCTACGAGCAGTACTTC. It translates to CASSYSAGYEQYF.

The chain links TRBV28 to TRBJ2-2; possibly TRBD2 for D (6 bases). Germline assignment: CDR1 MDHEN and CDR2 SYDVKM. V was clipped by 5 bases and J by 3 bases, with 13 bases between them. There are 15 residues in the CDR3. The CDR3 protein is CASSRSGLDTGELFF. As DNA, the CDR3 is TGTGCCAGCAGTCGTAGCGGCCTTGACACCGGGGAGCTGTTTTTT.